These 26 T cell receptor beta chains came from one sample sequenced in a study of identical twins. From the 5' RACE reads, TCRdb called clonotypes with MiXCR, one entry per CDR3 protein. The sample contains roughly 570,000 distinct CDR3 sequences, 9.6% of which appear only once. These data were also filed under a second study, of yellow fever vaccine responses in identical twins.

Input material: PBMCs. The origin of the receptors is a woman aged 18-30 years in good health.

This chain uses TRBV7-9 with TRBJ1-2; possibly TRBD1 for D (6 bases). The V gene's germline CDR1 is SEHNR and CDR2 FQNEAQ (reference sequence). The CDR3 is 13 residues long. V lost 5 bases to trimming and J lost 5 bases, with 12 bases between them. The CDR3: CASSHTGQYGYTF. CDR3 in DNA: TGTGCCAGCAGCCACACTGGACAGTATGGCTACACCTTC.

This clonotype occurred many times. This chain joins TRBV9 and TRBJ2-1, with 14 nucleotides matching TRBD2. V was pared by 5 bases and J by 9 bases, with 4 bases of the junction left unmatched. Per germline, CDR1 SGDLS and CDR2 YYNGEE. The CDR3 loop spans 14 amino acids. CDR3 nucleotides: TGTGCCAGCAGAGCCGGGACTAGCGGGGGTGAGCAGTTCTTC. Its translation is CASRAGTSGGEQFF.

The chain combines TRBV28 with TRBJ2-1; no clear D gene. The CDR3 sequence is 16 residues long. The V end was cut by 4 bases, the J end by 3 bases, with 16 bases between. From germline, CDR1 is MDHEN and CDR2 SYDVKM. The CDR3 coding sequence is TGTGCCAGCAGTTCACCCACCTTGATCCTCTACAATGAGCAGTTCTTC. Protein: CASSSPTLILYNEQFF.

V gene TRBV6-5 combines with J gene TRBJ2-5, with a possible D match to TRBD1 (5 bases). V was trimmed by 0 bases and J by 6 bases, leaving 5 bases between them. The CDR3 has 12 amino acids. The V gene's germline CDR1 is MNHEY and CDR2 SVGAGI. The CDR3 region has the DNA TGTGCCAGCAGTTACTCGGGGCAGACCCAGTACTTC. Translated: CASSYSGQTQYF.

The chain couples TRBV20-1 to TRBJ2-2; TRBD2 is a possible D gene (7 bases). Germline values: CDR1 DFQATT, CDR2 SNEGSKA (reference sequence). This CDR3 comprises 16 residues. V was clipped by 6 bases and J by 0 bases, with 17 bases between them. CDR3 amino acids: CSAVTMRGPNTGELFF. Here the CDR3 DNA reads TGCAGTGCCGTAACTATGCGGGGGCCGAACACCGGGGAGCTGTTTTTT.

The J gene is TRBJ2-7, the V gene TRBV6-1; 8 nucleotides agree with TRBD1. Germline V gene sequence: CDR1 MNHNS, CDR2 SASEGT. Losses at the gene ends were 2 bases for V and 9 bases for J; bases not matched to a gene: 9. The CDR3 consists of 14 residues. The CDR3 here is CASSEKFPGQGQYF. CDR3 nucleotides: TGTGCCAGCAGTGAAAAGTTCCCAGGACAGGGGCAGTACTTC.

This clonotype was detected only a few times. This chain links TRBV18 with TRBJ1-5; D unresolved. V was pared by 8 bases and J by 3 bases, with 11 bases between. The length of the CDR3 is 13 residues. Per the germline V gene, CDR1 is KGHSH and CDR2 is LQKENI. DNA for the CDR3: TGTGCCAGCCTATCGGACTTCAATCAGCCCCAGCATTTT. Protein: CASLSDFNQPQHF.

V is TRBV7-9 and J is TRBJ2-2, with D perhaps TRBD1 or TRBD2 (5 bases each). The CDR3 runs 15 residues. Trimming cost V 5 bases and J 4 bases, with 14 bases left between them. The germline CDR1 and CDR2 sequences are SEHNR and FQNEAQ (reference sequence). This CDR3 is CASSSWDLATGELFF. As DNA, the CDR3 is TGTGCCAGCAGCAGTTGGGACCTCGCCACCGGGGAGCTGTTTTTT.

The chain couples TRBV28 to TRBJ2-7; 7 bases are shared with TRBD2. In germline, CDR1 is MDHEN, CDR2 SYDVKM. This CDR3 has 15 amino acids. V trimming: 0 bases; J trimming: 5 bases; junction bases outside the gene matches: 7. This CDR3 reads CASSLWASGFNEQYF. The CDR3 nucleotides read TGTGCCAGCAGTTTATGGGCTAGCGGTTTCAACGAGCAGTACTTC. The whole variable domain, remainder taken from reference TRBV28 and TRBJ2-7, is DVKVTQSSRYLVKRTGEKVFLECVQDMDHENMFWYRQDPGLGLRLIYFSYDVKMKEKGDIPEGYSVSREKKERFSLILESASTNQTSMYLCASSLWASGFNEQYFGPGTRLTVT.

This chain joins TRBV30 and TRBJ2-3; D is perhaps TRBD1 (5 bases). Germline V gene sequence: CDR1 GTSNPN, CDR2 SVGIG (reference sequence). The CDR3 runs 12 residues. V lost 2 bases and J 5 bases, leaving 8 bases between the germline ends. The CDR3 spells CAWSTTGDTQYF. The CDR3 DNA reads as TGTGCCTGGAGTACTACAGGAGATACGCAGTATTTT.

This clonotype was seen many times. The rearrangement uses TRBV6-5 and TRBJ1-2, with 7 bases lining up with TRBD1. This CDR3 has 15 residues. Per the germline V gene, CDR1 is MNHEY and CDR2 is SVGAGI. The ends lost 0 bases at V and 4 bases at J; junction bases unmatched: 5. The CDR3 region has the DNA TGTGCCAGCAGTTACTCGAGCCAGGGGGGCTATGGCTACACCTTC. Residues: CASSYSSQGGYGYTF.

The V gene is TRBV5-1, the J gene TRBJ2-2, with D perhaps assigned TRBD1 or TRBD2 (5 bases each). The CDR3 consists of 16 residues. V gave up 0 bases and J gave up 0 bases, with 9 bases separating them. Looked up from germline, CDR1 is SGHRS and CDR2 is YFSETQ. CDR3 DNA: TGCGCCAGCAGCTTGGTTGGGGGAACGAACACCGGGGAGCTGTTTTTT. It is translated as CASSLVGGTNTGELFF.

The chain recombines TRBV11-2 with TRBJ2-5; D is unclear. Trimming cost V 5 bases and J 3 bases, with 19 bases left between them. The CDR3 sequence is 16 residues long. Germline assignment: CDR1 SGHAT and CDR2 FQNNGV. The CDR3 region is CASSLPMRDPKETQYF. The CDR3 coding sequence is TGTGCCAGCAGCCTACCCATGAGAGACCCCAAAGAGACCCAGTACTTC.

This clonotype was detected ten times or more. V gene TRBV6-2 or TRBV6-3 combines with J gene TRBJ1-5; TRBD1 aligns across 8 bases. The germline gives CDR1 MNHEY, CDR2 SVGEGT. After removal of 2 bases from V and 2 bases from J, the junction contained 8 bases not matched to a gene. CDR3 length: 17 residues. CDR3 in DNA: TGTGCCAGCAGTTACACGGCAGCGGACAGGGGCAATCAGCCCCAGCATTTT. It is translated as CASSYTAADRGNQPQHF.

CDR3 sequence reads: CASRPLGMNTEAFF. DNA of the CDR3: TGTGCCAGCAGGCCACTCGGAATGAACACTGAAGCTTTCTTT. This rearrangement joins TRBV6-1 to TRBJ1-1; the D is unclear. CDR1 and CDR2 (germline): MNHNS, SASEGT. CDR3 length: 14 residues. The V end lost 6 bases, the J end lost 0 bases, and 11 bases lay between the germline ends.

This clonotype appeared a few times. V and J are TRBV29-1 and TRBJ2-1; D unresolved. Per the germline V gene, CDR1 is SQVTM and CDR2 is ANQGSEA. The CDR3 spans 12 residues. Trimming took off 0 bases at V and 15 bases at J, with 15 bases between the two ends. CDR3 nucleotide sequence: TGCAGCGTTGAAGACGACACCCAATGGGGGTTCTTC. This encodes CSVEDDTQWGFF.

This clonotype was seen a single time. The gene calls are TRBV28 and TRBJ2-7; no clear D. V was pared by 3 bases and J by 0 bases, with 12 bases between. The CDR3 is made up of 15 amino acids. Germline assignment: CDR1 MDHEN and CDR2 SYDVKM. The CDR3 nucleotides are TGTGCCAGCAGTTTCTCGCAGGTTCCCTCCTACGAGCAGTACTTC. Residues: CASSFSQVPSYEQYF.

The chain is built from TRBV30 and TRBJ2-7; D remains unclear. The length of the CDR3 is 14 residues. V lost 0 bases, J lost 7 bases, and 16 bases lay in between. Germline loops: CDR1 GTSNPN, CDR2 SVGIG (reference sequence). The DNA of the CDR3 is TGTGCCTGGAGTGTGGCAGTTTATCGAGGAGAGCAGTACTTC. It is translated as CAWSVAVYRGEQYF.

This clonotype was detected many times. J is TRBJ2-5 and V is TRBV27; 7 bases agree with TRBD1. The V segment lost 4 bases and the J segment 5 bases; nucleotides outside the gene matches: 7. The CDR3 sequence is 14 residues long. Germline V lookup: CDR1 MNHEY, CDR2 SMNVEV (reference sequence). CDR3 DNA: TGTGCCAGCAGTTCTACAGGGGTCTGGGAGACCCAGTACTTC. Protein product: CASSSTGVWETQYF.

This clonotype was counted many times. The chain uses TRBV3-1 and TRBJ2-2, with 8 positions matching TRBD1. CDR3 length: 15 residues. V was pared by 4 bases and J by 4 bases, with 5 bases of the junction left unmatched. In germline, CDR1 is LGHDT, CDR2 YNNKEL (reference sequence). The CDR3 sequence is CASSLRTGRTGELFF. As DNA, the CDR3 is TGTGCCAGCAGCCTACGGACAGGGCGCACCGGGGAGCTGTTTTTT. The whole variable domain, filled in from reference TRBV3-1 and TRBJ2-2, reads DTAVSQTPKYLVTQMGNDKSIKCEQNLGHDTMYWYKQDSKKFLKIMFSYNNKELIINETVPNRFSPKSPDKAHLNLHINSLELGDSAVYFCASSLRTGRTGELFFGEGSRLTVL.

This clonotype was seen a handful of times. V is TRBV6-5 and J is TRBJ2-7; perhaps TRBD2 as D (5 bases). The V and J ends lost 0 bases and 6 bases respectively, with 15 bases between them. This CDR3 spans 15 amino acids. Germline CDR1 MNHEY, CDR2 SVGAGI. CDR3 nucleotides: TGTGCCAGCAGTTACTCGCGGGCTAGCTCTGGCGAGCAGTACTTC. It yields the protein CASSYSRASSGEQYF.

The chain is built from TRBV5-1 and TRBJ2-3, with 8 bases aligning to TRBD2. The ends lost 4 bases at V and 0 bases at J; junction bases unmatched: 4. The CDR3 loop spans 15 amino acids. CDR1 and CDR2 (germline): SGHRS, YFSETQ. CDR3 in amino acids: CASSEAGVSTDTQYF. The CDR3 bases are TGCGCCAGCAGCGAAGCGGGGGTAAGCACAGATACGCAGTATTTT.

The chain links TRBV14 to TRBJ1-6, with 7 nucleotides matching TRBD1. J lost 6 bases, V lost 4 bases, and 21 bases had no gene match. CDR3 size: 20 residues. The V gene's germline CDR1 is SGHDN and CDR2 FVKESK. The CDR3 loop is CASSLLPRGARDRLNSPLHF. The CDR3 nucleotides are TGTGCCAGCAGCCTTCTACCCAGAGGAGCTAGGGACAGACTTAATTCACCCCTCCACTTT.

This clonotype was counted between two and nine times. For the CDR3, the DNA is TGCAGCGTTGAGTTCGGGACAGGCGAACCTTCTAACTATGGCTACACCTTC. Translation gives CSVEFGTGEPSNYGYTF. V usage is TRBV29-1 and J usage is TRBJ1-2; 8 bases line up with TRBD1. V shed 3 bases and J 0 bases; nucleotides not matched to a gene: 12. CDR1 SQVTM and CDR2 ANQGSEA come from the germline V gene. The CDR3 has 17 amino acids.

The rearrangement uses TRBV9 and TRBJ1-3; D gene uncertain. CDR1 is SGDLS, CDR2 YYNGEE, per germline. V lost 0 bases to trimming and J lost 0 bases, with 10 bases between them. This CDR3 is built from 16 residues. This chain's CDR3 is CASSVAIGSSGNTIYF. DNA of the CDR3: TGTGCCAGCAGCGTAGCTATCGGGAGCTCTGGAAACACCATATATTTT.

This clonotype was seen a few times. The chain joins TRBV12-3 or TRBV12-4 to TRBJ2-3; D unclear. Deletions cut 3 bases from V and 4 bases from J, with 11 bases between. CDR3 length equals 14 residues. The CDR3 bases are TGTGCCAGCAGTTTGAGTACGCAGGCAGATACGCAGTATTTT. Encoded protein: CASSLSTQADTQYF.